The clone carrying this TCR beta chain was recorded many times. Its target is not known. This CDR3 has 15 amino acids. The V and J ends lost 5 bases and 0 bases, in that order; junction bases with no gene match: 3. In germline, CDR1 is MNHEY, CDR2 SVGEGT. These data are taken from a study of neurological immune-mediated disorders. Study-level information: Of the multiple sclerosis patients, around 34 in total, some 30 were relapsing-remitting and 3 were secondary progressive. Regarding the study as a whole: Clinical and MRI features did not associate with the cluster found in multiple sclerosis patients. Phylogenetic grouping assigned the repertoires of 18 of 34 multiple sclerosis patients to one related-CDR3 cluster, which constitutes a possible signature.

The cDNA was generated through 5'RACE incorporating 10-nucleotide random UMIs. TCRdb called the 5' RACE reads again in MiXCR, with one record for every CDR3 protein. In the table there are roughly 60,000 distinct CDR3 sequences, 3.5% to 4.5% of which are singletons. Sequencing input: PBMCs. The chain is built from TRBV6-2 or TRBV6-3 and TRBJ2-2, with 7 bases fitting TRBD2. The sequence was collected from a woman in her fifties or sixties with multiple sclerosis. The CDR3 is CASSPGTTNTGELFF. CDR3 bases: TGTGCCAGCAGTCCTGGGACTACGAACACCGGGGAGCTGTTTTTT.